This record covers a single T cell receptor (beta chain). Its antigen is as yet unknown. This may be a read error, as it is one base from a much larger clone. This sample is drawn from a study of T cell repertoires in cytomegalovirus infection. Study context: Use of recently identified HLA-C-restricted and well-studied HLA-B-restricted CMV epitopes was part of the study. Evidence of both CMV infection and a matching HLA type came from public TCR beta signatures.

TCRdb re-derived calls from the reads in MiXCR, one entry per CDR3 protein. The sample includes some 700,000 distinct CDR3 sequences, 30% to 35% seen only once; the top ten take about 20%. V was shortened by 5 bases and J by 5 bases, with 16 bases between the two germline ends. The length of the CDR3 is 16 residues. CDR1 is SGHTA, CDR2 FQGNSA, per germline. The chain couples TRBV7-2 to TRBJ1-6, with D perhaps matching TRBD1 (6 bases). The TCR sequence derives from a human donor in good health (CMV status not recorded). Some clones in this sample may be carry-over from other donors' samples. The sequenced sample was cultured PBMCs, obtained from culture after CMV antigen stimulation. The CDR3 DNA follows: TGTGCCAGCAGCCCACACGGGGGCGCCAATAATTCACCCCTCCACTTT. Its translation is CASSPHGGANNSPLHF.